This T cell receptor beta chain was captured in a study of identical twins. This clonotype was seen a few times. TCRdb recomputed calls from the 5' RACE reads with MiXCR, one row per CDR3 protein. The sample carries about 890,000 distinct CDR3 sequences, approximately 13% recorded once. V was clipped by 4 bases and J by 5 bases; unmatched bases: 10. This CDR3 region has 14 residues. Germline values: CDR1 DFQATT, CDR2 SNEGSKA (reference sequence). These same records also appear under a second study, on yellow fever vaccine responses in identical twins.

The TCR originated in a young woman in good health. Source material: PBMCs. The chain is built from TRBV20-1 and TRBJ2-7; 8 positions agree with TRBD1. Here the CDR3 DNA reads TGCAGTGCTAAGGGTCGGGACAGGCTCCACGAGCAGTACTTC. Protein sequence: CSAKGRDRLHEQYF.